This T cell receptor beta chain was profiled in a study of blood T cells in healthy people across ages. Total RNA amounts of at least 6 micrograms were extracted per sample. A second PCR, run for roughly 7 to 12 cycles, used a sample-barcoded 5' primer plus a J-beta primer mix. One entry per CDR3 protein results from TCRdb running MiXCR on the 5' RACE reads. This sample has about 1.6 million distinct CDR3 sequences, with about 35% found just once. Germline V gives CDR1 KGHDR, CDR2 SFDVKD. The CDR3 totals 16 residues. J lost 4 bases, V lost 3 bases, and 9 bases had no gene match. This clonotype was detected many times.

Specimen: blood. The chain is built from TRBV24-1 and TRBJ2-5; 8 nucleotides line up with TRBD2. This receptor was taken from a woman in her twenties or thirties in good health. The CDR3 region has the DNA TGTGCCACCAGTGATACCGGGGACCGGGAGGGAGAGACCCAGTACTTC. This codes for CATSDTGDREGETQYF.